This passage covers 10 T cell receptor beta chains from one sample sequenced in a study of memory CD8 T cells in hepatitis C reinfection. TCRdb's copy holds only in-frame clones and misses some; the assay was immunoSEQ multiplex PCR. The table lists over 35,000 clones, 85% to 90% of them singletons. The time point is: peak reinfection, 3 to 8 weeks after reinfection detection. The sorted cells went straight to TCR sequencing with no prior in vitro expansion. The specimen was naive CD8+ T cells sorted from blood. The receptors shown here come from a man between 18 and 29 years old with hepatitis C virus infection.

This clone was recorded once. The chain has TRBV5-1 and TRBJ2-7; 12 bases agree with TRBD1. The CDR3 has 15 amino acids. Trimming cost V 4 bases and J 4 bases; bases outside gene matches: 6. Per germline, CDR1 SGHRS and CDR2 YFSETQ. DNA for the CDR3: TGCGCCAGCAGCCTCGGGACAGGGGGCCTATACGAGCAGTACTTC. It codes for CASSLGTGGLYEQYF.

This rearrangement joins TRBV10-3 to TRBJ1-5; D unclear. Per the germline V gene, CDR1 is ENHRY and CDR2 is SYGVKD. V was pared by 2 bases and J by 1 base, with 9 bases between. The CDR3 contains 15 residues. The CDR3 region has the DNA TGTGCCATCAGTGAGGGCCAGACAAGCAATCAGCCCCAGCATTTT. It encodes CAISEGQTSNQPQHF.

In this sample, this clone turned up once. The rearrangement links TRBV10-1 to TRBJ1-5; weak D call: TRBD1 (6 bases). The ends were cut back, 7 bases at V and 6 bases at J, with 16 bases in the middle. The CDR3 consists of 14 residues. Germline CDR1 reads WNHNN; CDR2 reads SYGVQD (reference sequence). The CDR3 sequence is CASNKQGRGQPQHF. CDR3 DNA: TGCGCCAGCAACAAACAGGGTCGGGGTCAGCCCCAGCATTTT.

This chain joins TRBV11-3 and TRBJ2-7, with D perhaps matching TRBD1 (5 bases). Germline CDR1 SGHNT, CDR2 YENEEA. V was trimmed by 5 bases and J by 3 bases, leaving 14 bases between them. This CDR3 contains 14 residues. The CDR3 DNA reads TGTGCCAGCAGCCAGGACACTCGTTACTACGAGCAGTACTTC. Residues: CASSQDTRYYEQYF.

This clone was picked up a small number of times. This chain joins TRBV10-3 and TRBJ1-5, with 8 bases aligning to TRBD1. CDR1 and CDR2 (germline): ENHRY, SYGVKD. The CDR3 contains 14 residues. Trimming cost V 6 bases and J 3 bases; bases outside gene matches: 4. CDR3 DNA sequence: TGTGCCATCAGCGGACAGGGCCCCAATCAGCCCCAGCATTTT. This gives the protein CAISGQGPNQPQHF.

The chain links TRBV2 to TRBJ2-3; TRBD2 is a possible D gene (5 bases). CDR3 length equals 14 residues. V shed 4 bases and J shed 6 bases, with 14 bases lying between them. CDR1 is SNHLY, CDR2 FYNNEI, per germline. DNA of the CDR3: TGTGCCAGCAGTGGCGAAGCGGCCAGCGATACGCAGTATTTT. It encodes CASSGEAASDTQYF.

The chain has TRBV11-2 and TRBJ2-4; TRBD2 matches at 13 bases. Germline V lookup: CDR1 SGHAT, CDR2 FQNNGV. The CDR3 totals 19 residues. V trimming: 0 bases; J trimming: 0 bases; junction bases outside the gene matches: 5. This CDR3 is CASSLEGLAGTLAKNIQYF. CDR3 nucleotides: TGTGCCAGCAGCTTAGAGGGACTAGCGGGGACCTTAGCCAAAAACATTCAGTACTTC.

V gene TRBV7-6 combines with J gene TRBJ2-7; TRBD2 agrees at 7 bases. CDR3 size: 16 residues. The ends lost 5 bases at V and 0 bases at J; junction bases unmatched: 10. The germline CDR1 and CDR2 sequences are SGHVS and FNYEAQ. Written as DNA, the CDR3 is TGTGCCAGCAGCCCCGAATGGGGCGGGAGCTCCTACGAGCAGTACTTC. The encoded protein is CASSPEWGGSSYEQYF.

The chain employs TRBV5-5 and TRBJ1-2; 8 positions match TRBD1. This CDR3 region has 14 residues. Germline lookup yields CDR1 SGHKS and CDR2 YYEKEE (reference sequence). The junction had 6 bases not matched to a gene; V was cut back by 0 bases and J by 8 bases. The CDR3 protein is CASSLGRGQGGYTF. The CDR3 region has the DNA TGTGCCAGCAGCTTGGGCAGGGGGCAGGGGGGCTACACCTTC.

The chain recombines TRBV29-1 with TRBJ2-5; D not certain. Deletions cut 6 bases from V and 5 bases from J, with 7 bases between. From germline, CDR1 is SQVTM and CDR2 ANQGSEA. The CDR3 consists of 10 residues. CDR3 sequence (DNA): TGCAGCGTCCTACGGGAGACCCAGTACTTC. Its translation: CSVLRETQYF.